This T cell receptor beta chain derives from a study of cytomegalovirus exposure and HLA in healthy donors. The study's findings and limits: One cluster of highly shared sequence variants probably arose as a sequencing artifact. The study flagged around 150 TCR beta chains as cytomegalovirus-associated.

In the case of this clone: The antigen remains undetermined.

60 Vbeta and 13 Jbeta primers were used in PCR. Profiled with immunoSEQ multiplex PCR; TCRdb holds only in-frame clones, not every one. Here the sample spans 100,000 to 120,000 clones, roughly 84% being singletons. The sequenced sample was PBMCs. The source is a man younger than 45 in good health and CMV-seropositive.

The CDR3 is CASSVAGTGGYEQYF. CDR3 nucleotide sequence: TGTGCCAGCAGCGTAGCTGGGACAGGGGGCTACGAGCAGTACTTC. This chain links TRBV9 with TRBJ2-7, with TRBD1 matching over 11 bases. Germline lookup yields CDR1 SGDLS and CDR2 YYNGEE. There are 15 residues in the CDR3. The junction had 2 bases not matched to a gene; V was cut back by 0 bases and J by 3 bases. Variable domain in full (rest from reference TRBV9 and TRBJ2-7): DSGVTQTPKHLITATGQRVTLRCSPRSGDLSVYWYQQSLDQGLQFLIQYYNGEERAKGNILERFSAQQFPDLHSELNLSSLELGDSALYFCASSVAGTGGYEQYFGPGTRLTVT.